The present T cell receptor (beta chain) was sequenced within a study of CD8 T cells in ankylosing spondylitis. Study findings and constraints: Among TCR beta sequences, a motif of roughly 8 highly homologous variants appeared characteristic of ankylosing spondylitis blood. Previous work reported some of these motif variants in the synovial fluid and blood of reactive arthritis. The clones that were linked to disease were reported to be significantly enriched in matched synovial fluid samples from ankylosing spondylitis patients.

Between the trimmed V and J ends, which lost 3 bases and 0 bases, there was a span of 12 bases. CDR3 size: 15 residues. From germline, CDR1 is DFQATT and CDR2 SNEGSKA (reference sequence). Quantitative molecular-barcoded 5'-RACE generated the TCR beta libraries. MiXCR was run by TCRdb on the 5' RACE reads, yielding one entry per CDR3 protein. The sample gives about 450,000 distinct CDR3 sequences, roughly a quarter of which show up once; about 0.89% is in the top ten. This clonotype was counted between two and nine times. The antigen remains undetermined. The chain carries TRBV20-1 and TRBJ2-1; D is uncertain. The clonotype was recovered from a male donor with ankylosing spondylitis. Sequencing used blood, either unsorted or a sorted T cell fraction (not recorded which). CDR3 amino acids: CSARHSLSSYNEQFF. For the CDR3, the DNA is TGCAGTGCTAGGCACAGCCTGAGCTCCTACAATGAGCAGTTCTTC.